What follows describes a single TCR beta chain. Authors' processing steps: Scientists estimated how many nucleated cells there were by amplifying reference gene primers. TCRdb keeps only in-frame clones here, not all; method: immunoSEQ multiplex PCR. V and J calls and clone size are copied from that table; D and trimming were computed from the DNA. The table includes about 110,000 clones, about 88% detected once. V dropped 1 base and J dropped 1 base, with 10 bases sitting between them. The CDR3 covers 15 residues. Germline loops: CDR1 MNHEY, CDR2 SMNVEV (reference sequence). This entry is derived from a study of blood T cell repertoires in COVID-19. Study-wide background: Whether acute or convalescent, the COVID-19 samples came from the United States, Italy and Spain. PBMCs, B-cell-depleted T cells, or T cells provided the cDNA or gDNA that made up the material.

Sequencing used peripheral blood. The TCR comes from a human donor in a cohort sampled during active COVID-19. This chain uses TRBV27 with TRBJ2-5; a possible D gene is TRBD2 (5 bases). Written as DNA, the CDR3 is TGTGCCAGCAGTTTATTTCGCGGGTCCCAAGAGACCCAGTACTTC. It is translated as CASSLFRGSQETQYF.